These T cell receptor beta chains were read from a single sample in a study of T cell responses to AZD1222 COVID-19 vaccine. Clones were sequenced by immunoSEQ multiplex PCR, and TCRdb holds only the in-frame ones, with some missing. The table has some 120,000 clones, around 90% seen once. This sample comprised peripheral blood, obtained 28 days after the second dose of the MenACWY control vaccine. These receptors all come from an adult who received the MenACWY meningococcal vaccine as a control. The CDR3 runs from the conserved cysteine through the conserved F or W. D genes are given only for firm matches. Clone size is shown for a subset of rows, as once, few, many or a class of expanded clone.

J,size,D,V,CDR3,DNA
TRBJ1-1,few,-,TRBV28,CASSFGLEGTEAFF,TGTGCCAGCAGTTTTGGACTCGAGGGGACTGAAGCTTTCTTT
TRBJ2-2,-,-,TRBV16,CASSQGTSWVGTGELFF,TGTGCCAGCAGCCAAGGGACGTCGTGGGTTGGGACCGGGGAGCTGTTTTTT
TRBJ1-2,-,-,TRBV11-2,CASSLVVEKTYGYTF,TGTGCCAGCAGCTTAGTTGTAGAAAAAACCTATGGCTACACCTTC
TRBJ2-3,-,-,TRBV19,CASSRLGASTDTQYF,TGTGCCAGTAGCCGACTAGGGGCTAGCACAGATACGCAGTATTTT
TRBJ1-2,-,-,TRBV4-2,CASSQGVDARLYGYTF,TGTGCCAGCAGCCAAGGGGTCGACGCGCGTCTCTATGGCTACACCTTC
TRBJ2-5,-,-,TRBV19,CASSMPPMVEQGHETQYF,TGTGCCAGTAGTATGCCCCCCATGGTTGAACAGGGTCATGAGACCCAGTACTTC
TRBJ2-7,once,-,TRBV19,CASSIETSTYEQYF,TGTGCCAGTAGTATCGAGACTTCAACCTACGAGCAGTACTTC
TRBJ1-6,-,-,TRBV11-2,CASSLVTGFNSPLHF,TGTGCCAGCAGCTTAGTGACAGGATTCAATTCACCCCTCCACTTT
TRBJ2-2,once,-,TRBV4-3,CASSQGQNTGELFF,TGCGCCAGCAGCCAAGGACAGAACACCGGGGAGCTGTTTTTT
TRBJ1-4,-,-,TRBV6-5,CASREGGTNEKLFF,TGTGCCAGCAGAGAGGGTGGGACTAATGAAAAACTGTTTTTT
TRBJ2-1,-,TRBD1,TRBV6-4,CASSDGQGRQFF,TGTGCCAGCAGTGATGGACAGGGTCGGCAGTTCTTC
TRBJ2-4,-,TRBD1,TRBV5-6,CASTSGTGGLAKNIQYF,TGTGCCAGCACCTCCGGGACAGGGGGCTTGGCCAAAAACATTCAGTACTTC
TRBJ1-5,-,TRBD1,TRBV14,CASSTRQGPGRDHQPQHF,TGTGCCAGCAGCACGCGACAGGGGCCGGGTAGGGACCATCAGCCCCAGCATTTT
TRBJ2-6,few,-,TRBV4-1,CASSQEAAVSGANVLTF,TGCGCCAGCAGCCAAGAGGCGGCAGTCTCTGGGGCCAACGTCCTGACTTTC
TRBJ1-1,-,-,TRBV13,CASSHRMNTEAFF,TGTGCCAGCAGTCATCGGATGAACACTGAAGCTTTCTTT
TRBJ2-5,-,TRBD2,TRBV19,CASSIDPSGGLQETQYF,TGTGCCAGTAGTATAGATCCTAGCGGGGGACTACAAGAGACCCAGTACTTC
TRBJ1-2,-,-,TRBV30,CAWRGTAALRDYTF,TGTGCCTGGAGAGGCACGGCGGCGCTGAGGGACTACACCTTC
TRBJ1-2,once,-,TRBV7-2,CASSLGVQGDGYTF,TGTGCCAGCAGCTTAGGAGTTCAAGGAGATGGCTACACCTTC
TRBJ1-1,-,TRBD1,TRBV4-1,CASRQTGLNTEAFF,TGCGCCAGCAGACAGACAGGGTTGAACACTGAAGCTTTCTTT
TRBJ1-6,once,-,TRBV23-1,CASIRGFNSPLHF,TGCGCCAGTATAAGGGGATTCAATTCACCCCTCCACTTT
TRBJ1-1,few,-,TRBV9,CASSVGYSGGTEAFF,TGTGCCAGCAGCGTAGGTTATAGTGGAGGCACTGAAGCTTTCTTT
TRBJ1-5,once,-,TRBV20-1,CSASTGDSNQPQHF,TGCAGTGCCAGTACTGGGGATAGCAATCAGCCCCAGCATTTT
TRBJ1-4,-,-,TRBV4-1,CASSQVGRNEKLFF,TGCGCCAGCAGCCAAGTGGGGCGTAATGAAAAACTGTTTTTT
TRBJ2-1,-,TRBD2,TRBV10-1,CASSGGLADMYNEQFF,TGCGCCAGCAGTGGAGGACTAGCGGATATGTACAATGAGCAGTTCTTC
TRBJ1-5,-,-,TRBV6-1,CASSEGSNQPQHF,TGTGCCAGCAGTGAAGGAAGCAATCAGCCCCAGCATTTT